The clone carrying this T cell receptor beta chain was counted a single time. The length of the CDR3 is 12 residues. The V gene's germline CDR1 is ENHRY and CDR2 SYGVKD. J was trimmed by 9 bases and V by 10 bases; bases with no gene match: 9. Flow cytometry had shown expanded CD8+CD57+ cells in the patients chosen for sequencing. Diagnosis of severe acquired aplastic anemia applied to all patients. The data stem from a study of CD8+CD57+ T cells in acquired aplastic anemia. Genomic DNA, serving as template, underwent TCR beta VDJ and CDR3 profiling. TCRdb ran MiXCR on the reads and lists one entry per CDR3 protein. The sample carries roughly 290,000 distinct CDR3 sequences, under 60% recorded once.

Sequenced sample: sorted CD4+, CD8+, or CD8+CD57+ T cells (not recorded which) from PBMCs. This sequence originates from a human donor with aplastic anemia. The genes are TRBV10-3 and TRBJ1-5, with 7 positions matching TRBD1. CDR3 in DNA: TGTGCCACCCGACAGGGAGCAGGGCCCCAGCATTTT. Protein: CATRQGAGPQHF.